This T cell receptor (beta chain) was observed in a study of T cell responses to AZD1222 COVID-19 vaccine. The V gene's germline CDR1 is SGHRS and CDR2 YFSETQ. V was clipped by 2 bases and J by 2 bases, with 8 bases between them. This CDR3 is 13 amino acids long. This clone was recorded only once. Its antigen is still unknown. The repertoire was sequenced with immunoSEQ multiplex PCR; TCRdb's copy has only in-frame clones and lacks some. The sample carries roughly 120,000 clones, approximately 85% recorded once. Regarding the study as a whole: Clonal diversity was possibly underestimated; the donors were predominantly white British and more often female. Baseline testing showed seropositivity in only a handful of AZD1222 recipients. The CD4 TCRs associated with vaccination extended across spike and predominated at 160-218 and 743-854. Repertoires were obtained only post-peak T cell response.

The clonotype was recovered from an adult in good health. The source material was peripheral blood, sampled on day 0 of AZD1222 vaccination. The V gene is TRBV5-1, the J gene TRBJ2-7; D not resolved. The CDR3 loop is CASSLISTYEQYF. The CDR3 DNA reads TGCGCCAGCAGCTTAATTAGTACCTACGAGCAGTACTTC.